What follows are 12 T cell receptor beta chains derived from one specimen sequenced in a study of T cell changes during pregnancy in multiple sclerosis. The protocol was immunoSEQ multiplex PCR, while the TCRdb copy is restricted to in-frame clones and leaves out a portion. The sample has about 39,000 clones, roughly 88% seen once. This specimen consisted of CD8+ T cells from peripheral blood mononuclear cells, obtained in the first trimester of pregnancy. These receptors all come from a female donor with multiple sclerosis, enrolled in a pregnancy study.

The CDR3 DNA reads TGTGCCAGCAGTCAGTTCTCTGGGGCCAACGTCCTGACTTTC. This codes for CASSQFSGANVLTF. The rearrangement joins TRBV6-4 to TRBJ2-6, with no clear D. CDR1 MRHNA and CDR2 SNTAGT come from the germline V gene. V was shortened by 5 bases and J by 0 bases, with 5 bases between the two germline ends. The CDR3 spans 14 residues.

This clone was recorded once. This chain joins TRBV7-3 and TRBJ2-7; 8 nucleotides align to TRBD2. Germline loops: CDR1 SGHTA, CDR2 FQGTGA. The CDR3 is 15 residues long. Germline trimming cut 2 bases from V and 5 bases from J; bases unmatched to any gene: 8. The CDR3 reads CASSLAGTSNHEQYF. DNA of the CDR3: TGTGCCAGCAGCTTAGCGGGGACTAGTAACCACGAGCAGTACTTC.

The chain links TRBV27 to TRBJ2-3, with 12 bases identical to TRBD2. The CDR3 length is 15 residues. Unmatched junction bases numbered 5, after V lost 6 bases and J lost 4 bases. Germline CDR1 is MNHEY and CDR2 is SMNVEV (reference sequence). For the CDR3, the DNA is TGTGCCAGCAGGATACTAGCGGGAGGAGCAGATACGCAGTATTTT. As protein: CASRILAGGADTQYF.

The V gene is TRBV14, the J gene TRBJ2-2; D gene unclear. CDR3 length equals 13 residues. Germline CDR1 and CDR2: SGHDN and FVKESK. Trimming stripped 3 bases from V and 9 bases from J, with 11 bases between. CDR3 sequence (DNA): TGTGCCAGCAGCCATAGCCCCCCCTGGGAGCTGTTTTTT. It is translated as CASSHSPPWELFF.

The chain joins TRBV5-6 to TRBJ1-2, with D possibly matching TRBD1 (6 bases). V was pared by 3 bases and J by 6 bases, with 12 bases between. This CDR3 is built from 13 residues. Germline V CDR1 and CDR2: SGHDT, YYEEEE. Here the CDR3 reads CASSWGQTDGYTF. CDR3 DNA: TGTGCCAGCAGCTGGGGGCAAACGGATGGCTACACCTTC. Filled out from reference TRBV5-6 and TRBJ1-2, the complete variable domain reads DAGVTQSPTHLIKTRGQQVTLRCSPKSGHDTVSWYQQALGQGPQFIFQYYEEEERQRGNFPDRFSGHQFPNYSSELNVNALLLGDSALYLCASSWGQTDGYTFGSGTRLTVV.

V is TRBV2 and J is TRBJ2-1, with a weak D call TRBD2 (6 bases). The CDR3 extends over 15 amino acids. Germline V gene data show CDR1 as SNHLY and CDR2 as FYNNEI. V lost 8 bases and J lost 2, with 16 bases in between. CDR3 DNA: TGTGCCAGCGCAGGAGGGGTGGGGCCCTACAATGAGCAGTTCTTC. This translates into CASAGGVGPYNEQFF.

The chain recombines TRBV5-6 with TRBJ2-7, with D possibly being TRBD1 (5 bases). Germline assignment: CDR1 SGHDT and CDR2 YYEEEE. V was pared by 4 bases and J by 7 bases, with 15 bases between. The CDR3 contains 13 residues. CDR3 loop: CASSLPMGLEQYF. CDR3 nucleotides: TGTGCCAGCAGCCTCCCCATGGGGCTGGAGCAGTACTTC. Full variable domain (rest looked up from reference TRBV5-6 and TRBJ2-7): DAGVTQSPTHLIKTRGQQVTLRCSPKSGHDTVSWYQQALGQGPQFIFQYYEEEERQRGNFPDRFSGHQFPNYSSELNVNALLLGDSALYLCASSLPMGLEQYFGPGTRLTVT.

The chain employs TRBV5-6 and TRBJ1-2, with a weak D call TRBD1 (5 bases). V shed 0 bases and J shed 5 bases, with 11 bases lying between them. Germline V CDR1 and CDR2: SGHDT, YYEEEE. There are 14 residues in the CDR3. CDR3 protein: CASSLGRTLYGYTF. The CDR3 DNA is TGTGCCAGCAGCTTGGGCAGGACACTATATGGCTACACCTTC.

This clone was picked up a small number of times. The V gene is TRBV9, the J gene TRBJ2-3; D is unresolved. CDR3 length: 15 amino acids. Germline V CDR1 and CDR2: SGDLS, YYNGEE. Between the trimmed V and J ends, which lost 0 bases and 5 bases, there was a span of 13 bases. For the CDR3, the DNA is TGTGCCAGCAGCGTAGGGGCCACAAGTAGAGATACGCAGTATTTT. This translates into CASSVGATSRDTQYF.

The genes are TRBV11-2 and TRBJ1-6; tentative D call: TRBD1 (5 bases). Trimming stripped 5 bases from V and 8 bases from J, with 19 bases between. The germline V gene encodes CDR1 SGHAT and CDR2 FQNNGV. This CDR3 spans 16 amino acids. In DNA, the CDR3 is TGTGCCAGCAGCGTGTACAGGTTTGGTGTGGATTCACCCCTCCACTTT. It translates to CASSVYRFGVDSPLHF.

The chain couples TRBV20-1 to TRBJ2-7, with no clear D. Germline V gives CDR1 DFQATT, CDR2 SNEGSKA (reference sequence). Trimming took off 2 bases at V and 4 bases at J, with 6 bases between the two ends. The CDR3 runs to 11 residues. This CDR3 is CSARTEYEQYF. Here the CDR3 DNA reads TGCAGTGCTAGAACAGAGTACGAGCAGTACTTC.

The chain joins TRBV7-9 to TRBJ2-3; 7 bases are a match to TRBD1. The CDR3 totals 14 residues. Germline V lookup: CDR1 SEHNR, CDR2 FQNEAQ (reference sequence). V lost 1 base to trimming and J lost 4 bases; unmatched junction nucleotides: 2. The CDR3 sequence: CASSLEGGPDTQYF. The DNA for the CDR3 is TGTGCCAGCAGCTTAGAAGGGGGCCCAGATACGCAGTATTTT.